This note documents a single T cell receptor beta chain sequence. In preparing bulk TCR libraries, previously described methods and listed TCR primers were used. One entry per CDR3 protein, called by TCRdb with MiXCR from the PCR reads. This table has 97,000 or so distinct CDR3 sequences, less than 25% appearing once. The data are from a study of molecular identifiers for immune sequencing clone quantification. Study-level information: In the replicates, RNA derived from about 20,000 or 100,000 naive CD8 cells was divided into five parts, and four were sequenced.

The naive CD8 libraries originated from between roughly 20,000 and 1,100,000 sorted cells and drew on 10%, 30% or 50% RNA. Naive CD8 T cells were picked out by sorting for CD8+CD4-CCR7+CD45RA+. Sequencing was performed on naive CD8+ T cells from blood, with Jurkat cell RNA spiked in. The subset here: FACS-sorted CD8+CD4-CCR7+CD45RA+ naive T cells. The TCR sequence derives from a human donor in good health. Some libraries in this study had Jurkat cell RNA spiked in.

CDR3 in amino acids: CASAHEGGTDTQYF. CDR3 DNA: TGTGCCAGTGCCCATGAAGGGGGCACAGATACGCAGTATTTT. The chain has TRBV19 and TRBJ2-3; a possible D gene is TRBD1 (5 bases). The V gene's germline CDR1 is LNHDA and CDR2 SQIVND (reference sequence). Trimming took off 8 bases at V and 1 base at J, with 13 bases between the two ends. The length of the CDR3 is 14 residues. Using reference TRBV19 and TRBJ2-3 for the parts outside the CDR3, the full variable domain is DGGITQSPKYLFRKEGQNVTLSCEQNLNHDAMYWYRQDPGQGLRLIYYSQIVNDFQKGDIAEGYSVSREKKESFPLTVTSAQKNPTAFYLCASAHEGGTDTQYFGPGTRLTVL.